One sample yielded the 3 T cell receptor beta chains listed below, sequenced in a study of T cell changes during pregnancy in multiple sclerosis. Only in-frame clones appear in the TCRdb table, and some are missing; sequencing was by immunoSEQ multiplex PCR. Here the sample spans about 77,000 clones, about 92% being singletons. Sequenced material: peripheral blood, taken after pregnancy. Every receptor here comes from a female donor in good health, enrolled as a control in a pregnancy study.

In nucleotides, the CDR3 is TGCGCCAGCAGCCCGGGGACTAGCGGATACAATGAGCAGTTCTTC. It translates to CASSPGTSGYNEQFF. J is TRBJ2-1 and V is TRBV4-3; 11 bases map to TRBD2. After removal of 4 bases from V and 4 bases from J, the junction contained 3 bases not matched to a gene. CDR1 LGHNA and CDR2 YSLEER come from the germline V gene. The CDR3 totals 15 residues.

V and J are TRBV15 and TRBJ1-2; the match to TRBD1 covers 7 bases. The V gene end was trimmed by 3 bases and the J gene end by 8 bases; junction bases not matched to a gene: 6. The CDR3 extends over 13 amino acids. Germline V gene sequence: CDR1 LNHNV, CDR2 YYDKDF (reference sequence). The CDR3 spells CATSRTGPLGYTF. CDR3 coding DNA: TGTGCCACCAGCAGGACAGGGCCCCTGGGCTACACCTTC.

CDR3 coding DNA: TGTGCCAGCAGCTTAATACAGGGGACGACAGATACGCAGTATTTT. The encoded protein is CASSLIQGTTDTQYF. The rearrangement joins TRBV7-3 to TRBJ2-3; TRBD1 aligns across 7 bases. Germline CDR1 is SGHTA and CDR2 is FQGTGA. CDR3 length: 15 residues. Germline trimming cut 1 base from V and 3 bases from J; bases unmatched to any gene: 4.